The subject of this entry is one T cell receptor (beta chain). Its antigen remains unidentified. No base-level quality is on record; no much larger clone is a single base apart. The CDR3 regions of human TCRbeta chains were analyzed by immunosequencing. As for how the authors treated the data: Repertoire TCRs were checked for matches against a reference library of SARS-CoV-2-specific TCRs that had been generated using the MIRA antigen-specificity platform. Breadth meant the fraction of unique TCRs that were SARS-CoV-2-associated, whereas depth meant the fraction of total T cells that were SARS-CoV-2-associated. Using the MIRA data, every spike-specific TCR was mapped to the spike region that the TCR reacted to and assigned to either a CD4 or a CD8 class. Log10-transformed breadth and depth values were compared by one-way ANOVA with Sidak's multiple comparisons tests. As stored in TCRdb, this immuneACCESS dataset retains in-frame rearrangements with V and J assigned. A fraction of the clones does not appear; measured against another copy, unresolved V genes explain less than half of the discrepancy, and the remainder lacks a known reason. Clone size and the V and J calls come from that table; the DNA yielded D and trimming. This sample has some 150,000 clones in its table, and over 80% of those were observed once. More than 3.5% of the sample is in the top ten clones.

The data were obtained in a study of T cell responses to AZD1222 COVID-19 vaccine (dated by TCRdb to the early 2020s). Regarding the research as a whole: TCR sequencing covered fewer than 250 trial participants: 207 given two doses of AZD1222 and around 26 given two doses of MenACWY control vaccine. Trial participants were enrolled by age into subgroups of 18-55, 56-69 and 70-plus years, and around 150, 29 and 61 TCR-sequenced participants, respectively, were included in these subgroups.

Results and caveats for the whole study, not just this receptor: After two AZD1222 doses, both the breadth and the depth of spike-specific TCRs were significantly higher than at day 0 and than in MenACWY recipients. The vaccine-associated CD4 TCRs covered the entire spike protein, and the dominant responses fell in regions 160-218 and 743-854. Because no day 14 peak-response samples were available, the repertoires could be characterized only after the peak T cell response. In the small 56-69-year group, the increase in depth fell short of significance, most likely because of low power. Most participants were white British and females outnumbered males, and the authors suggested that clonal diversity may have been underestimated. Nearly half of unique spike-specific TCRs reportedly recognized epitopes outside regions mutated in the B.1.351 and B.1.1.7 variants. Conclusions about previously exposed vaccinees are limited, since just five to seven AZD1222 recipients were seropositive for SARS-CoV-2 at baseline.

This specimen's time point label, interpreted: about 28 days (+/-7) after the second vaccine dose. The treatment or condition label, as the study defines it: meningococcal conjugate vaccine given as trial control. Samples from vaccinated people were obtained from the UK trials COV001 and COV002, which included a single-blind randomized controlled phase 2/3 trial of AZD1222 (ChAdOx1 nCoV-19) in healthy adults. For TCRbeta chain sequencing, PBMC samples from trial participants were taken at day 0 and at day 28 after the second dose. The CDR3 holds 13 amino acids from the cysteine to the phenylalanine. Just CDR3 DNA is preserved here, 39 bases in frame from base 1. CDR1 and CDR2 are drawn from the germline V gene: LGHNA, YSLEER. Trimming costs V 2 bases and J 8 bases, and their ends lie 12 bases apart.

This TCR came from an adult who received the MenACWY meningococcal vaccine as a control. The V and J genes are TRBV4-3 and TRBJ1-2, with the D gene not confidently named. The material sequenced was peripheral blood, taken 28 days after the second dose of the MenACWY control vaccine. CDR3 protein: CASSQSSSEGYTF. The nucleotide sequence reads TGCGCCAGCAGCCAATCATCTTCGGAGGGCTACACCTTC.